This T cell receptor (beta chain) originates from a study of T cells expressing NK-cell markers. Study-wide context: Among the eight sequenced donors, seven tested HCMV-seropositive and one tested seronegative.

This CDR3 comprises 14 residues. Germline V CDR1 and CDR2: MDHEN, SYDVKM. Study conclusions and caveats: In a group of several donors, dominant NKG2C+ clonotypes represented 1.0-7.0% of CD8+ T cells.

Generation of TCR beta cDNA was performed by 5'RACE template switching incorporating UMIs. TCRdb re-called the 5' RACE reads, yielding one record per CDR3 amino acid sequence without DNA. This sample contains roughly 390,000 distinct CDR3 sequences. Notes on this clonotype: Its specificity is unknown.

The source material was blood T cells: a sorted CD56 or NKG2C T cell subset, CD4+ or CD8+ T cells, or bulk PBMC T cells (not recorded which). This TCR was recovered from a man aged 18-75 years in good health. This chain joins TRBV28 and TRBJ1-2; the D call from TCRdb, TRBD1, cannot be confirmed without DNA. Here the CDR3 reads CASSRYQGYYGYTF.